The next 21 T cell receptor beta chains were all read from a single sample in a study of cytomegalovirus exposure and HLA in healthy donors. Primers included in the PCR were 60 Vbeta and 13 Jbeta primers. Repertoires were generated with immunoSEQ multiplex PCR, while TCRdb's copy carries only in-frame clones and drops some. The sample lists 150,000 to 200,000 clones, around 79% occurring once. Sequencing was performed on PBMCs. The receptors here all came from a woman between 45 and 60 years old in good health and CMV-seronegative.

The CDR3 is CASSVIGQAGGEQYF. The CDR3 nucleotides read TGTGCCAGCAGTGTCATTGGACAGGCTGGAGGGGAGCAGTACTTC. The J gene is TRBJ2-7, the V gene TRBV2, with D possibly matching TRBD1 (7 bases). Per the germline V gene, CDR1 is SNHLY and CDR2 is FYNNEI. Trimming took off 4 bases at V and 7 bases at J, with 20 bases between the two ends. The CDR3 loop spans 15 amino acids.

V is TRBV6-5 and J is TRBJ2-7; tentative D call: TRBD1 (6 bases). The CDR3 totals 13 residues. Trimming took off 5 bases at V and 6 bases at J, with 14 bases between the two ends. Germline values: CDR1 MNHEY, CDR2 SVGAGI. CDR3 nucleotide sequence: TGTGCCAGCAGTAGAACAGGGTTGGGCGAGCAGTACTTC. It yields the protein CASSRTGLGEQYF.

On this clone itself: The junction and the germline gene differ at one end; a read error may be behind it. The chain links TRBV4-2 to TRBJ1-2; 7 bases fit TRBD1. The CDR3 is made up of 13 amino acids. CDR1 is LGHNA, CDR2 YNFKEQ, per germline. The CDR3 DNA follows: TGTGCCAGCAGCCTTGACAGGGTTAGTGGCTACCCCTTC. As protein: CASSLDRVSGYPF.

This clone has more than one count but fewer than ten. The CDR3 nucleotides read TGTGCCAGCAGCCTCTACGCAGGGGACACTGAAGCTTTCTTT. It specifies CASSLYAGDTEAFF. V and J are TRBV4-2 and TRBJ1-1; perhaps TRBD1 as D (6 bases). In germline, CDR1 is LGHNA, CDR2 YNFKEQ. The V and J ends lost 4 bases and 3 bases respectively, with 12 bases between them. The CDR3 sequence is 14 residues long.

J is TRBJ2-2 and V is TRBV10-3; 8 bases line up with TRBD1. This CDR3 is built from 15 residues. Germline CDR1 and CDR2: ENHRY and SYGVKD. The V and J ends lost 8 bases and 1 base, in that order; junction bases with no gene match: 6. CDR3: CAIQAGTGNTGELFF. The CDR3 nucleotides read TGTGCCATCCAGGCGGGGACAGGGAACACCGGGGAGCTGTTTTTT.

The rearrangement joins TRBV4-3 to TRBJ1-2; tentative D call: TRBD1 (6 bases). With 0 bases removed from V and 2 bases from J, the gap between germline ends came to 16 bases. The CDR3 runs 17 residues. The germline V gene encodes CDR1 LGHNA and CDR2 YSLEER. The CDR3 here is CASSQDRGGGLNYGYTF. CDR3 DNA sequence: TGCGCCAGCAGCCAAGATCGAGGGGGGGGATTAAACTATGGCTACACCTTC.

This clone was seen only a few times. The chain has TRBV11-2 and TRBJ1-1, with a weak D call TRBD1 (5 bases). Deletions cut 2 bases from V and 6 bases from J, with 16 bases between. Looked up from germline, CDR1 is SGHAT and CDR2 is FQNNGV. This CDR3 is 15 amino acids long. CDR3 in amino acids: CASSLFWRWGAEAFF. CDR3 coding DNA: TGTGCCAGCAGCTTATTTTGGAGGTGGGGGGCTGAAGCTTTCTTT. The full variable domain, in which reference TRBV11-2 and TRBJ1-1 provide the parts outside the CDR3, is EAGVAQSPRYKIIEKRQSVAFWCNPISGHATLYWYQQILGQGPKLLIQFQNNGVVDDSQLPKDRFSAERLKGVDSTLKIQPAKLEDSAVYLCASSLFWRWGAEAFFGQGTRLTVV.

The V and J genes are TRBV28 and TRBJ1-2, with D perhaps matching TRBD1 (5 bases). V was shortened by 5 bases and J by 4 bases, with 14 bases between the two germline ends. Germline V gives CDR1 MDHEN, CDR2 SYDVKM. This CDR3 has 14 amino acids. The CDR3 sequence: CASSGGLPGYGYTF. The CDR3 bases are TGTGCCAGCAGTGGGGGACTTCCCGGCTATGGCTACACCTTC.

The J gene is TRBJ2-1, the V gene TRBV27; 12 bases agree with TRBD2. The CDR3 totals 16 residues. V lost 2 bases and J lost 6; bases outside the gene matches: 5. From germline, CDR1 is MNHEY and CDR2 SMNVEV (reference sequence). The CDR3 DNA is TGTGCCAGCAGTTTACCGACTAGCGGGAGATCCAATGAGCAGTTCTTC. It is translated as CASSLPTSGRSNEQFF.

The CDR3 DNA reads TGTGCCAGCGGATCGGGGATTATGAACACTGAAGCTTTCTTT. It specifies CASGSGIMNTEAFF. The chain carries TRBV6-5 and TRBJ1-1; D is unresolved. The germline V gene encodes CDR1 MNHEY and CDR2 SVGAGI. The CDR3 contains 14 residues. V gave up 8 bases and J gave up 0 bases, with 13 bases separating them.

The chain has TRBV28 and TRBJ2-3; 10 bases agree with TRBD1. CDR1 is MDHEN, CDR2 SYDVKM, per germline. The CDR3 has 17 residues. The V and J ends lost 2 bases and 3 bases, in that order; junction bases with no gene match: 8. CDR3 DNA: TGTGCCAGCAGTTTAGGGATCCGGGACAGGGGTACAGATACGCAGTATTTT. Translating it yields CASSLGIRDRGTDTQYF.

This clone was found a few times. V gene TRBV6-4 combines with J gene TRBJ1-2, with D possibly TRBD1 on 5 matching bases. V shed 1 base and J shed 6 bases, with 18 bases lying between them. Germline CDR1 MRHNA, CDR2 SNTAGT. The CDR3 extends over 16 amino acids. The CDR3 DNA sequence: TGTGCCAGCAGTGACTACGGGGGGGAAAAACCTGATGGCTACACCTTC. Its translation is CASSDYGGEKPDGYTF.

The rearrangement uses TRBV19 and TRBJ2-1; 8 nucleotides align to TRBD1. The CDR3 extends over 14 amino acids. J lost 2 bases, V lost 4 bases, and 1 base had no gene match. Germline values: CDR1 LNHDA, CDR2 SQIVND (reference sequence). CDR3 protein: CASSRDRTYNEQFF. CDR3 DNA sequence: TGTGCCAGTAGTAGGGACAGGACCTACAATGAGCAGTTCTTC.

CDR3 DNA: TGCGCCAGCAGCCAAGTCGGGCAGGGGAGTGGCTACACCTTC. It translates to CASSQVGQGSGYTF. The J gene is TRBJ1-2, the V gene TRBV4-1; the D gene is possibly TRBD1 (6 bases). The CDR3 contains 14 residues. The germline V gene has CDR1 MGHRA and CDR2 YSYEKL. V was cut by 1 base and J by 7 bases, with 13 bases left in between.

The chain has TRBV6-6 and TRBJ2-1; 10 positions match TRBD2. CDR1 is MNHNY, CDR2 SVGAGI, per germline (reference sequence). This CDR3 comprises 15 residues. V lost 5 bases and J lost 4; bases outside the gene matches: 5. In nucleotides, the CDR3 is TGTGCCAGCAGTCAGCTAGCGGGAGTGTACAATGAGCAGTTCTTC. This sequence encodes CASSQLAGVYNEQFF.

The chain carries TRBV11-2 and TRBJ2-1, with TRBD2 as a possible D gene (7 bases). The CDR3 covers 15 residues. The germline V and J ends were trimmed by 3 bases and 8 bases, with 17 bases remaining between them. Germline CDR1 and CDR2: SGHAT and FQNNGV. In nucleotides, the CDR3 is TGTGCCAGCAGCTTGGCGGGGGCCGGCAAGGATGAGCAGTTCTTC. It encodes CASSLAGAGKDEQFF.

The chain joins TRBV6-5 to TRBJ2-5, with D perhaps matching TRBD1 (5 bases). The last part of the DNA fits TRBJ2-7 better; the J call may be wrong. The CDR3 spans 16 residues. In germline, CDR1 is MNHEY, CDR2 SVGAGI. The CDR3 protein is CASSYSTAAGSYEQYF. Written as DNA, the CDR3 is TGTGCCAGCAGTTACTCGACAGCCGCAGGATCCTACGAGCAGTACTTC.

This chain connects TRBV6-5 to TRBJ1-5; the D is unclear. V lost 4 bases to trimming and J lost 0 bases, with 13 bases between them. The length of the CDR3 is 16 residues. Germline V lookup: CDR1 MNHEY, CDR2 SVGAGI. CDR3 DNA: TGTGCCAGCAGTTCGATGACATCTTATAGCAATCAGCCCCAGCATTTT. Translation: CASSSMTSYSNQPQHF.

The V call is TRBV4-2, the J call TRBJ1-2, with 11 positions matching TRBD1. Germline V lookup: CDR1 LGHNA, CDR2 YNFKEQ. There are 18 residues in the CDR3. V was clipped by 1 base and J by 2 bases; unmatched bases: 9. Here the CDR3 DNA reads TGTGCCAGCAGCCAAGGAGGGGACAGGGGGTCTATCAACTATGGCTACACCTTC. As protein: CASSQGGDRGSINYGYTF.

The V call is TRBV5-1, the J call TRBJ2-7; the match to TRBD1 covers 8 bases. V shed 5 bases, J shed 12 bases, and the junction held 7 bases outside the gene matches. CDR1 SGHRS and CDR2 YFSETQ come from the germline V gene. The CDR3 consists of 11 residues. In DNA, the CDR3 is TGCGCCAGCAGGAAGGGGGGACAGGCGTACTTC. Its translation: CASRKGGQAYF.

The chain recombines TRBV11-2 with TRBJ1-5, with 7 bases aligning to TRBD1. The CDR3 covers 15 residues. J gave up 5 bases and V 5 bases, and 9 bases lay outside the gene matches. Germline CDR1 is SGHAT and CDR2 is FQNNGV. CDR3 loop: CASSRTGEWYQPQHF. The DNA for the CDR3 is TGTGCCAGCAGCCGTACAGGGGAGTGGTATCAGCCCCAGCATTTT.